This T cell receptor (beta chain) was sequenced during a study of blood T cell repertoires in COVID-19. This clone has just a few counts. Germline values: CDR1 SGHNT, CDR2 YYREEE (reference sequence). Trimming took 1 base from V and 3 from J; bases not matched to a gene: 3. This CDR3 is built from 14 residues. Assay: immunoSEQ multiplex PCR; the TCRdb copy retains only in-frame clones and omits some. The table has 200,000 to 250,000 clones, 70% to 90% seen once. Researchers sorted participants into cohorts using their self-reported clinical history. The specimen sequenced was PBMCs or T cells enriched from blood (not recorded which). This clonotype was sampled from a woman in her fifties or sixties in a cohort exposed to, infected with or recovered from COVID-19 (not recorded which). The rearrangement joins TRBV5-4 to TRBJ2-7; 8 nucleotides agree with TRBD1. This chain's CDR3 is CASSLTGGHYEQYF. The CDR3 coding sequence is TGTGCCAGCAGCTTGACAGGGGGACACTACGAGCAGTACTTC.